The text below deals with one T cell receptor (beta chain). The sample is drawn from a study of OX40 agonist ivuxolimab in advanced cancers. Clones were read by immunoSEQ multiplex PCR, and TCRdb kept only the in-frame ones, dropping some. The repertoire holds 71,000 or so clones, with over 75% as singletons. V lost 0 bases to trimming and J lost 4 bases; unmatched junction nucleotides: 8. This CDR3 contains 17 residues. The germline V gene encodes CDR1 SGHRS and CDR2 YFSETQ. The source is an adult with an advanced solid tumor such as melanoma, head and neck, liver or kidney cancer. The chain combines TRBV5-1 with TRBJ1-1; TRBD1 matches at 11 bases. Sequenced material: CD4+ or CD8+ T cells sorted from blood, taken in a trial of the OX40 agonist ivuxolimab. The CDR3 loop is CASSLERGQGGGTEAFF. CDR3 DNA sequence: TGCGCCAGCAGCTTGGAGAGGGGACAGGGGGGAGGCACTGAAGCTTTCTTT.